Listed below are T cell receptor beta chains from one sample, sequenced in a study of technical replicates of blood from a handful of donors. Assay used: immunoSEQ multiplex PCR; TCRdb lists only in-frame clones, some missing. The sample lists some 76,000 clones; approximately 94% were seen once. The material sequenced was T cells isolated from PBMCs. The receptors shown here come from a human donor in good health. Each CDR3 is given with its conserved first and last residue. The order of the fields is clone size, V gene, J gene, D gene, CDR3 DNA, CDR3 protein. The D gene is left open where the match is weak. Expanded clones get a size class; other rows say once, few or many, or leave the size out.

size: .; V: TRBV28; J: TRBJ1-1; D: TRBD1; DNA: TGTGCCAGCAGTCCAGGGACAGTCGAAGCTTTCTTT; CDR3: CASSPGTVEAFF
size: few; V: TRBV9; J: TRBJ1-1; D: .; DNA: TGTGCCAGCAGCGTCTATCAGGGGCATGGCACTGAAGCTTTCTTT; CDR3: CASSVYQGHGTEAFF
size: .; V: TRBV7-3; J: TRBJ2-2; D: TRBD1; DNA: TGTGCCAGCAGCTTAACTGGACAGGGGGGGGAGCTGTTTTTT; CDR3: CASSLTGQGGELFF
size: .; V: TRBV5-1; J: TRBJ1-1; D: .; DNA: TGCGCCAGCAGCTTGGTCCAGGTGAACACTGAAGCTTTCTTT; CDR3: CASSLVQVNTEAFF
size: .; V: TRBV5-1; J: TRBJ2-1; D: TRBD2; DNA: TGCGCCAGCAGCTTGGGACCCTTAGCGGGAATCGTTTACAATGAGCAGTTCTTC; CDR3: CASSLGPLAGIVYNEQFF
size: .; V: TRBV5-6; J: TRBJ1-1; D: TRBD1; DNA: TGTGCCAGCAGCTTCGGGACAGGGAACACTGAAGCTTTCTTT; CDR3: CASSFGTGNTEAFF
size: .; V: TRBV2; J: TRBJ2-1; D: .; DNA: TGTGCCAGCAGTGTATTTCGGGGGAGCTCCTACAATGAGCAGTTCTTC; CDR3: CASSVFRGSSYNEQFF
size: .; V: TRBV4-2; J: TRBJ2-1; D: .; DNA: TGTGCCAGCAGATTCCTAGGGGAAAGCAGTGACAATGAGCAGTTCTTC; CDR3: CASRFLGESSDNEQFF
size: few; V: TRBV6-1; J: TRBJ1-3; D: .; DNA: TGTGCCAGCAGTTTCCAGGGGAATCGAAACACCATATATTTT; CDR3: CASSFQGNRNTIYF
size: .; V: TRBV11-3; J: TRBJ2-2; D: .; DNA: TGTGCCAGCAGGCGGGTAGCGAACACCGGGGAGCTGTTTTTT; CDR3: CASRRVANTGELFF
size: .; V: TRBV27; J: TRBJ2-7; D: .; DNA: TGTGCCAGCATAGGGGCGCCGAGCTCCTACGAGCAGTACTTC; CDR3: CASIGAPSSYEQYF
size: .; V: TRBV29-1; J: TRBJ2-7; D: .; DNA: TGCAGCGTTGAAGTGGGCACAGGGAGCTATCCCTACGAGCAGTACTTC; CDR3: CSVEVGTGSYPYEQYF
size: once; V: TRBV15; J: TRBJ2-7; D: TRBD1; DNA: TGTGCCACCAGACAGGGGGCGAACTACGAGCAGTACTTC; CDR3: CATRQGANYEQYF
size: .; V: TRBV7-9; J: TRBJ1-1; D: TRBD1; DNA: TGTGCCAGCAGCCCAGACAGGGGCATACAGAACACTGAAGCTTTCTTT; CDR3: CASSPDRGIQNTEAFF
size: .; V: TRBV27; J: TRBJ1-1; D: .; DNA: TGTGCCAGCAGGGGACAATCGAGCACTGAAGCTTTCTTT; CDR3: CASRGQSSTEAFF
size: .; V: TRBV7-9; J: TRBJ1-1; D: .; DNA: TGTGCCAGCAGCTTATTCGGGGGCACTGAAGCTTTCTTT; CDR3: CASSLFGGTEAFF
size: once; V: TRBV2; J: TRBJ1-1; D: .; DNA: TGTGCCAGCAGTGGACAGAGGAACACTGAAGCTTTCTTT; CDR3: CASSGQRNTEAFF
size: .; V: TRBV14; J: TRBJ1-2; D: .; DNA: TGTGCCAGCAGCCAAGAAAAAGCGATCTGGGTAGGCTACACCTTC; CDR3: CASSQEKAIWVGYTF
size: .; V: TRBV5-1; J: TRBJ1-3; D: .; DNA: TGCGCCAGCAGCTGGACAGCCTCAAGCTCTGGAAACACCATATATTTT; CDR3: CASSWTASSSGNTIYF
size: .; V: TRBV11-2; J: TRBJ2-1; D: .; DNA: TGTGCCAGCAGCTTAACCGCTTCTAGCTCCTACAATGAGCAGTTCTTC; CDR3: CASSLTASSSYNEQFF
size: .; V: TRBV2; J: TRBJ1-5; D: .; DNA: TGTGCCAGCAGTTGGGAGTTAGACAGGAGCAATCAGCCCCAGCATTTT; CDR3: CASSWELDRSNQPQHF
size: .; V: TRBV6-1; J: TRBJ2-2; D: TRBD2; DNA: TGTGCCAGCAGTCAACTAGCGGGAGTCCCCGGGGAGCTGTTTTTT; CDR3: CASSQLAGVPGELFF